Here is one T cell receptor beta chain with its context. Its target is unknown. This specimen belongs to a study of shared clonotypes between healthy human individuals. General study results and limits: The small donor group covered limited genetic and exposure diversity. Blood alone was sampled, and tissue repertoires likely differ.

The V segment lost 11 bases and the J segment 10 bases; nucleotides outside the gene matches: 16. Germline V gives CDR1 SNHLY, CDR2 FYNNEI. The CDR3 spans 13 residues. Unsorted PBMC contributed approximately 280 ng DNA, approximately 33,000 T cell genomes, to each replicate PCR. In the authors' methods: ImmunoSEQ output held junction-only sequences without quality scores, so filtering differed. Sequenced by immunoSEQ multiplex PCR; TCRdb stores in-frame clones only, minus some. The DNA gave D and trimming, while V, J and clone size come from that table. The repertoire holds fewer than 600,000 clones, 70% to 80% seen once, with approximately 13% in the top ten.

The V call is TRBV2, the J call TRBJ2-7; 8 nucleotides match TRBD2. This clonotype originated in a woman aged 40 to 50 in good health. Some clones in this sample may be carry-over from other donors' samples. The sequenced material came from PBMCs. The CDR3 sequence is CARNLAGNPSQYF. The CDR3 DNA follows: TGTGCCCGCAACTTAGCGGGAAATCCCTCTCAGTACTTC.